Below, 24 T cell receptor beta chains from the same sample are listed, as sequenced in a study of T-cell memory formation after mild COVID-19. TCRdb recomputed calls from the 5' RACE reads with MiXCR, one row per CDR3 protein. The sample comprises roughly 400,000 distinct CDR3 sequences, more than 15% of which are singletons, and roughly a fifth rests with the top ten. The sequenced sample was PBMCs or a T cell subset sorted from them (not recorded which). The receptors here all came from a man aged 18 to 29 who had mild COVID-19 (a few samples of this study predate the infection). Cell type and time point are not known.

V is TRBV9 and J is TRBJ2-2, with a weak D call TRBD2 (5 bases). The CDR3 extends over 14 amino acids. Germline lookup yields CDR1 SGDLS and CDR2 YYNGEE. V dropped 0 bases and J dropped 6 bases, with 9 bases sitting between them. CDR3 nucleotide sequence: TGTGCCAGCAGCGTAGCTAGCATCGCCGGGGAGCTGTTTTTT. This codes for CASSVASIAGELFF. The full variable domain, in which reference TRBV9 and TRBJ2-2 provide the parts outside the CDR3, is DSGVTQTPKHLITATGQRVTLRCSPRSGDLSVYWYQQSLDQGLQFLIQYYNGEERAKGNILERFSAQQFPDLHSELNLSSLELGDSALYFCASSVASIAGELFFGEGSRLTVL.

The V call is TRBV5-4, the J call TRBJ1-1; D remains unclear. Trimming removed 0 bases from V and 4 bases from J, with 10 bases in between. The germline gives CDR1 SGHNT, CDR2 YYREEE (reference sequence). CDR3 size: 14 residues. The CDR3 protein is CASSLAGVSTEAFF. The CDR3 region has the DNA TGTGCCAGCAGCTTGGCGGGAGTCAGCACTGAAGCTTTCTTT.

The chain joins TRBV6-6 to TRBJ1-1, with unresolved D. The CDR3 covers 14 residues. V lost 5 bases and J 3 bases, leaving 13 bases between the germline ends. Germline loops: CDR1 MNHNY, CDR2 SVGAGI (reference sequence). CDR3 residues: CASSKDGLYTEAFF. Here the CDR3 DNA reads TGTGCCAGCAGTAAGGACGGGTTGTACACTGAAGCTTTCTTT.

This sequence joins TRBV6-5 and TRBJ2-6, with a possible D match to TRBD2 (5 bases). Germline V gives CDR1 MNHEY, CDR2 SVGAGI. CDR3 size: 19 residues. Trimming cost V 7 bases and J 0 bases, with 22 bases left between them. Here the CDR3 reads CASKTQRYYGSSGANVLTF. The CDR3 DNA reads TGTGCCAGCAAGACCCAGCGGTATTATGGGAGCTCTGGGGCCAACGTCCTGACTTTC.

This clonotype was seen a few times. The rearrangement links TRBV7-2 to TRBJ2-5; maybe TRBD1 (6 bases). This CDR3 is built from 14 residues. Germline V CDR1 and CDR2: SGHTA, FQGNSA. Trimming cost V 4 bases and J 1 base, with 10 bases left between them. The CDR3 loop reads CASSYNRVQETQYF. Here the CDR3 DNA reads TGTGCCAGCAGCTACAACAGGGTCCAAGAGACCCAGTACTTC. The whole variable domain, filled in from reference TRBV7-2 and TRBJ2-5, reads GAGVSQSPSNKVTEKGKDVELRCDPISGHTALYWYRQSLGQGLEFLIYFQGNSAPDKSGLPSDRFSAERTGGSVSTLTIQRTQQEDSAVYLCASSYNRVQETQYFGPGTRLLVL.

Remarks on this clonotype: An end of the junction differs from the germline gene, which may be a read error. The chain employs TRBV14 and TRBJ2-5; TRBD1 agrees at 7 bases. Germline V lookup: CDR1 SGHDN, CDR2 FVKESK. The CDR3 runs to 14 residues. The CDR3: CASSQNRGKETQYF. The CDR3 DNA reads TGTGCCAGTAGCCAAAACAGGGGTAAAGAGACCCAGTACTTC.

The DNA for the CDR3 is TGCGCCAGCAGCCCCCCCGCAGCGACAGGGGGCCACGAGCAGTACTTC. Translated: CASSPPAATGGHEQYF. The V and J genes are TRBV5-1 and TRBJ2-7; TRBD1 matches 10 bases. This CDR3 is built from 16 residues. V lost 4 bases and J lost 5; bases outside the gene matches: 12. Germline values: CDR1 SGHRS, CDR2 YFSETQ.

This clonotype was counted only a few times. The chain is built from TRBV7-9 and TRBJ2-7; D is uncertain. Germline V gene lookup returns CDR1 SEHNR and CDR2 FQNEAQ (reference sequence). V was cut by 1 base and J by 6 bases, with 10 bases left in between. CDR3 length equals 13 residues. Written as DNA, the CDR3 is TGTGCCAGCAGCTTAGACGGAGACCTCGAGCAGTACTTC. Protein product: CASSLDGDLEQYF.

The chain carries TRBV5-1 and TRBJ1-2; TRBD1 agrees at 8 bases. Germline assignment: CDR1 SGHRS and CDR2 YFSETQ. The length of the CDR3 is 16 residues. Trimming cost V 2 bases and J 4 bases; bases outside gene matches: 10. In nucleotides, the CDR3 is TGCGCCAGCAGCTTCCGCCGGACAGGGTCGGGCTATGGCTACACCTTC. Its translation: CASSFRRTGSGYGYTF.

This clonotype came up a few times. This chain joins TRBV5-6 and TRBJ2-5, with D possibly being TRBD2 (5 bases). The CDR3 is 13 residues long. The germline CDR1 and CDR2 sequences are SGHDT and YYEEEE. Trimming pared 4 bases from V and 5 bases from J, leaving 12 bases between. Here the CDR3 DNA reads TGTGCCAGCAGCCCAAGCGGTACGGAGACCCAGTACTTC. Its protein is CASSPSGTETQYF.

The chain recombines TRBV20-1 with TRBJ2-3; 8 nucleotides line up with TRBD2. Germline V gene lookup returns CDR1 DFQATT and CDR2 SNEGSKA (reference sequence). Trimming removed 3 bases from V and 6 bases from J; junction bases left unmatched: 17. This CDR3 is 17 amino acids long. CDR3 DNA: TGCAGTGCTAGGGGACGGGACTTCCGGGGGGGCCTTGATACGCAGTATTTT. The encoded protein is CSARGRDFRGGLDTQYF.

This chain connects TRBV7-6 to TRBJ1-2; D gene ambiguous. This CDR3 is 14 amino acids long. CDR1 and CDR2 from the germline V gene are SGHVS and FNYEAQ. V lost 1 base to trimming and J lost 2 bases, with 8 bases between them. DNA of the CDR3: TGTGCCAGCAGCTTAGACCAGTTAAACTATGGCTACACCTTC. Translated: CASSLDQLNYGYTF.

The table lists this clonotype with a count of one. The chain links TRBV6-2 or TRBV6-3 to TRBJ2-1; D is unresolved. There are 17 residues in the CDR3. From germline, CDR1 is MNHEY and CDR2 SVGEGT. Trimming pared 2 bases from V and 5 bases from J, leaving 19 bases between. The CDR3: CASSYEAARYLDNEQFF. CDR3 coding DNA: TGTGCCAGCAGTTACGAGGCAGCTCGTTATCTAGACAATGAGCAGTTCTTC.

This clonotype was observed a handful of times. V is TRBV15 and J is TRBJ2-4, with D maybe TRBD2 (5 bases). Germline V gene data show CDR1 as LNHNV and CDR2 as YYDKDF (reference sequence). CDR3 length: 15 amino acids. Trimming took off 5 bases at V and 6 bases at J, with 17 bases between the two ends. CDR3 DNA sequence: TGTGCCACCAGCCCAAGAGCCAGCGAGGGAAACATTCAGTACTTC. Translating gives CATSPRASEGNIQYF. The complete variable domain, with remaining parts taken from reference TRBV15 and TRBJ2-4, reads DAMVIQNPRYQVTQFGKPVTLSCSQTLNHNVMYWYQQKSSQAPKLLFHYYDKDFNNEADTPDNFQSRRPNTSFCFLDIRSPGLGDTAMYLCATSPRASEGNIQYFGAGTRLSVL.

The chain combines TRBV7-6 with TRBJ2-3, with TRBD1 matching over 7 bases. The ends lost 3 bases at V and 4 bases at J; junction bases unmatched: 7. Per the germline V gene, CDR1 is SGHVS and CDR2 is FNYEAQ. The CDR3 has 15 residues. This CDR3 reads CASSFSTGRADTQYF. The CDR3 coding sequence is TGTGCCAGCAGCTTTTCGACAGGGCGGGCAGATACGCAGTATTTT.

The rearrangement links TRBV5-1 to TRBJ2-5; 14 bases match TRBD2. The ends lost 0 bases at V and 5 bases at J; junction bases unmatched: 6. The CDR3 length is 17 residues. The germline V gene has CDR1 SGHRS and CDR2 YFSETQ. The CDR3 here is CASSLESGTSGGETQYF. The DNA of the CDR3 is TGCGCCAGCAGCTTGGAGTCTGGGACTAGCGGGGGTGAGACCCAGTACTTC.

Concerning this clonotype itself: A clone one base away is much larger, so this may be a read error. V usage is TRBV24-1 and J usage is TRBJ2-2; D call uncertain. From germline, CDR1 is KGHDR and CDR2 SFDVKD. Trimming stripped 3 bases from V and 6 bases from J, with 13 bases between. The CDR3 runs to 15 residues. CDR3 nucleotides: TGTGCCACCAGTGATAGTTGGGTTGGAGCCGGGGAGCTGTTTTTT. It translates to CATSDSWVGAGELFF.

V usage is TRBV20-1 and J usage is TRBJ1-2, with TRBD1 as a possible D gene (6 bases). The germline V gene has CDR1 DFQATT and CDR2 SNEGSKA (reference sequence). V was cut by 4 bases and J by 6 bases, with 18 bases left in between. CDR3 length: 14 amino acids. CDR3 sequence (DNA): TGCAGTGCTAATTCAGGGGCCCGTCCCAATGGCTACACCTTC. It is translated as CSANSGARPNGYTF.

This clonotype was seen a few times. The rearrangement links TRBV28 to TRBJ2-2, with TRBD1 identical over 9 bases. Germline V gene sequence: CDR1 MDHEN, CDR2 SYDVKM. This CDR3 is 16 amino acids long. Unmatched junction bases numbered 7, after V lost 5 bases and J lost 3 bases. The CDR3 sequence: CASSPGGTGYTGELFF. As DNA, the CDR3 is TGTGCCAGCAGTCCTGGTGGGACAGGGTACACCGGGGAGCTGTTTTTT.

This clonotype was seen a few times. CDR3 sequence (DNA): TGCGCCAGCAGCTCATCCCCGGGTCCCCTCCGGGAGCTGTTTTTT. Translated: CASSSSPGPLRELFF. The gene calls are TRBV5-1 and TRBJ2-2; D uncertain. The ends were cut back, 3 bases at V and 9 bases at J, with 18 bases in the middle. Germline CDR1 is SGHRS and CDR2 is YFSETQ. This CDR3 region has 15 residues.

This clonotype has ten or more counts. The chain carries TRBV6-1 and TRBJ1-2; no firm D call. The germline CDR1 and CDR2 sequences are MNHNS and SASEGT. V lost 3 bases and J 6 bases, leaving 14 bases between the germline ends. The CDR3 contains 14 residues. CDR3 region: CASSEGWEANGYTF. The CDR3 coding sequence is TGTGCCAGCAGTGAGGGTTGGGAAGCGAATGGCTACACCTTC.

The chain combines TRBV12-5 with TRBJ2-1; TRBD2 aligns across 7 bases. Trimming cost V 6 bases and J 0 bases; bases outside gene matches: 5. CDR1 and CDR2 from the germline V gene are LGHNT and FRNRAP. CDR3 length: 15 residues. The CDR3 protein is CASGRGEGSYNEQFF. The CDR3 DNA is TGTGCTAGTGGCCGGGGGGAGGGCTCCTACAATGAGCAGTTCTTC.

This clonotype has a count of ten or more. The V call is TRBV5-1, the J call TRBJ1-1; 9 positions match TRBD1. The germline CDR1 and CDR2 sequences are SGHRS and YFSETQ. V was clipped by 3 bases and J by 2 bases; unmatched bases: 5. CDR3 length: 15 residues. The CDR3 sequence is CASSWGQGFNTEAFF. CDR3 coding DNA: TGCGCCAGCAGCTGGGGACAGGGCTTTAACACTGAAGCTTTCTTT.

The gene calls are TRBV5-1 and TRBJ2-7, with 7 bases fitting TRBD1. With V trimmed by 2 bases and J by 0 bases, 5 bases remained unmatched. The CDR3 is made up of 15 amino acids. The germline gives CDR1 SGHRS, CDR2 YFSETQ. The chain's CDR3 is CASSFLTGISYEQYF. The DNA of the CDR3 is TGCGCCAGCAGCTTCCTGACAGGGATCTCCTACGAGCAGTACTTC.